These T cell receptor beta chains were read from a single sample in a study of T-cell reconstitution after alpha-beta-depleted transplantation in children. Using its own MiXCR run on the PCR reads, TCRdb lists one record per CDR3 protein. The profile shows 540,000 or so distinct CDR3 sequences, more than 20% of them singletons. The material was PBMCs, mostly from graft donor cells, obtained 360 days after TCRalphabeta/CD19-depleted stem cell transplant. The source is a boy in the first two years of life who had a stem cell transplant for acute myeloid leukemia, so the T cells may come from the graft donor. Each CDR3 is given with its conserved first and last residue. The D gene is left open where the match is weak. Part of the rows lack a size; the others show once, few, many or a class for expanded clones.

many	NA	TRBV6-5	TRBJ2-3	CASSYTMAYSLTDTQYF	TGTGCCAGCAGTTACACGATGGCGTACAGTTTGACAGATACGCAGTATTTT
NA	TRBD2	TRBV6-2/TRBV6-3	TRBJ2-1	CASSYGLAGGYNEQFF	TGTGCCAGCAGTTACGGCCTAGCGGGGGGGTACAATGAGCAGTTCTTC
NA	NA	TRBV15	TRBJ1-1	CATSRDSRAGGSREAFF	TGTGCCACCAGCAGAGATTCCCGGGCCGGGGGTTCTCGTGAAGCTTTCTTT
NA	NA	TRBV12-3/TRBV12-4	TRBJ1-5	CASRRGYGNQPQHF	TGTGCCAGCAGAAGGGGATACGGCAATCAGCCCCAGCATTTT
few	NA	TRBV18	TRBJ2-1	CASSPGWNEQFF	TGTGCCAGCTCCCCGGGTTGGAATGAGCAGTTCTTC
many	NA	TRBV20-1	TRBJ2-6	CSARDRQGLSGANVLTF	TGCAGTGCTAGAGATCGTCAAGGACTCTCTGGGGCCAACGTCCTGACTTTC
many	NA	TRBV5-1	TRBJ2-3	CASSLNPTDTQYF	TGCGCCAGCAGCTTAAACCCCACGGATACGCAGTATTTT
few	TRBD2	TRBV20-1	TRBJ2-3	CSARDPSGGSTQYF	TGCAGTGCTAGAGACCCTAGCGGGGGGTCTACGCAGTATTTT
many	NA	TRBV3-1	TRBJ2-1	CASGFGTSLGNEQFF	TGTGCCAGCGGATTTGGGACGTCGTTAGGCAATGAGCAGTTCTTC
many	NA	TRBV6-4	TRBJ2-1	CASSPVNNVREQFF	TGTGCCAGCAGCCCCGTGAATAACGTGCGGGAGCAGTTCTTC